The 21 T cell receptor beta chains presented below share a single source sample, sequenced in a study of metastatic and nonmetastatic thyroid tumors. Each patient came to thyroid surgery without any prior treatment (of any kind). Via MiXCR, TCRdb re-called the PCR reads. The profile shows over 7,500 clones, roughly 25% of them singletons. Sample: adjacent normal tissue. The receptors here all came from a female donor with papillary thyroid cancer or a benign thyroid nodule (not recorded which). Some clones in this sample may be carry-over from other donors' samples.

This clone was seen only a few times. Other nucleotide sequences from this sample produce the same CDR3. The rearrangement joins TRBV11-2 to TRBJ2-7; D possibly corresponds to TRBD2 (6 bases). V dropped 3 bases and J dropped 4 bases, with 16 bases sitting between them. The germline gives CDR1 SGHAT, CDR2 FQNNGV. This CDR3 is built from 15 residues. The chain's CDR3 is CASSLRRGAGYEQYF. CDR3 bases: TGTGCCAGCAGCTTGAGGAGAGGAGCGGGTTACGAGCAGTACTTC. Full variable domain (rest looked up from reference TRBV11-2 and TRBJ2-7): EAGVAQSPRYKIIEKRQSVAFWCNPISGHATLYWYQQILGQGPKLLIQFQNNGVVDDSQLPKDRFSAERLKGVDSTLKIQPAKLEDSAVYLCASSLRRGAGYEQYFGPGTRLTVT.

This clone turned up a few times. The chain uses TRBV2 and TRBJ2-7; 13 bases align to TRBD2. V shed 6 bases and J 2 bases; nucleotides not matched to a gene: 4. CDR1 SNHLY and CDR2 FYNNEI come from the germline V gene. The CDR3 runs 15 residues. Here the CDR3 reads CASRPGLAGAYEQYF. The CDR3 nucleotides are TGTGCCAGCAGACCCGGACTAGCGGGAGCCTACGAGCAGTACTTC.

The rearrangement uses TRBV6-1 and TRBJ1-4; possible D gene TRBD1, 5 bases. Deletions cut 3 bases from V and 8 bases from J, with 10 bases between. The CDR3 loop spans 13 amino acids. Germline CDR1 is MNHNS and CDR2 is SASEGT. The CDR3 region has the DNA TGTGCCAGCAGTGAGGGGCCGGGAGAAAAACTGTTTTTT. It encodes CASSEGPGEKLFF.

This clone was observed many times. At the DNA level, this CDR3 is encoded by other sequences in the same sample as well. V usage is TRBV28 and J usage is TRBJ2-3, with D possibly being TRBD1 (6 bases). CDR3 size: 15 residues. Looked up from germline, CDR1 is MDHEN and CDR2 is SYDVKM. Trimming took 5 bases from V and 3 from J, leaving 15 bases between them. CDR3 bases: TGTGCCAGCAGTCCCCTGGGGGCTAGGACAGATACGCAGTATTTT. Protein product: CASSPLGARTDTQYF. Based on the CDR3 plus reference TRBV28 and TRBJ2-3, the full variable domain is DVKVTQSSRYLVKRTGEKVFLECVQDMDHENMFWYRQDPGLGLRLIYFSYDVKMKEKGDIPEGYSVSREKKERFSLILESASTNQTSMYLCASSPLGARTDTQYFGPGTRLTVL.

The J gene is TRBJ1-1, the V gene TRBV20-1; no definite D call. The ends were cut back, 8 bases at V and 1 base at J, with 11 bases in the middle. This CDR3 is built from 12 residues. Germline V gene sequence: CDR1 DFQATT, CDR2 SNEGSKA (reference sequence). This CDR3 is CSSPPRNTEAFF. In DNA, the CDR3 is TGCAGTTCCCCCCCCCGGAACACTGAAGCTTTCTTT.

The chain uses TRBV20-1 and TRBJ2-3, with 7 bases matching TRBD1. With 3 bases clipped from V and 2 bases from J, the junction kept 23 bases outside the gene matches. Per germline, CDR1 DFQATT and CDR2 SNEGSKA (reference sequence). The CDR3 length is 20 residues. CDR3 bases: TGCAGTGCTAGTAGACTTATGGACAGGCGACTGTCAAGCCTCACAGATACGCAGTATTTT. Its protein is CSASRLMDRRLSSLTDTQYF.

This rearrangement joins TRBV11-3 to TRBJ2-2; 9 positions agree with TRBD1. Germline V gene sequence: CDR1 SGHNT, CDR2 YENEEA. Germline trimming cut 5 bases from V and 4 bases from J; bases unmatched to any gene: 5. The CDR3 spans 15 residues. The CDR3 here is CASSRQGVITGELFF. CDR3 sequence (DNA): TGTGCCAGCAGCCGACAGGGGGTAATCACCGGGGAGCTGTTTTTT.

This clone has a single count. CDR3: CASFEGGGTQYF. The CDR3 coding sequence is TGCGCCAGCTTTGAGGGTGGTGGGACCCAGTACTTC. The chain joins TRBV5-1 to TRBJ2-5; a possible D gene is TRBD2 (5 bases). The CDR3 has 12 amino acids. CDR1 SGHRS and CDR2 YFSETQ come from the germline V gene. Deletions cut 7 bases from V and 7 bases from J, with 14 bases between.

The chain has TRBV2 and TRBJ2-7, with 9 positions matching TRBD1. Trimming removed 8 bases from V and 4 bases from J; junction bases left unmatched: 15. The germline gives CDR1 SNHLY, CDR2 FYNNEI. The CDR3 totals 16 residues. Here the CDR3 DNA reads TGTGCCAGCCAAATTCCGGGACAGGGAACCCGATACGAGCAGTACTTC. This sequence encodes CASQIPGQGTRYEQYF.

This clone is medium-sized by share. This chain uses TRBV28 with TRBJ2-2; TRBD2 aligns across 8 bases. V shed 3 bases and J 6 bases; nucleotides not matched to a gene: 9. CDR1 and CDR2 from the germline V gene are MDHEN and SYDVKM. The CDR3 loop spans 16 amino acids. CDR3 DNA: TGTGCCAGCAGTTTTATTCGTCGGGGGGGGGCCGGGGAGCTGTTTTTT. As protein: CASSFIRRGGAGELFF.

This clone is medium-sized within its sample. CDR3 region: CASSESGQSTYNEQFF. The CDR3 bases are TGCGCCAGCAGTGAGTCGGGACAGAGTACCTACAATGAGCAGTTCTTC. The chain employs TRBV10-2 and TRBJ2-1; 7 bases are shared with TRBD1. The CDR3 is made up of 16 amino acids. J gave up 2 bases and V 0 bases, and 4 bases lay outside the gene matches. Germline lookup yields CDR1 WSHSY and CDR2 SAAADI.

Comments on this clone: Its ends do not fully match the called genes, so a read error is possible. The gene calls are TRBV9 and TRBJ2-5; D remains ambiguous. CDR1 SGDLS and CDR2 YYNGEE come from the germline V gene. CDR3 length: 14 residues. CDR3 loop: CAGSVDPVRETQYF. The CDR3 region has the DNA TGTGCCGGCAGCGTAGACCCTGTCAGGGAGACCCAGTACTTC.

By share, this clone ranks as medium-sized. The chain links TRBV2 to TRBJ2-5, with no clear D. This CDR3 contains 12 residues. Germline CDR1 and CDR2: SNHLY and FYNNEI. V gave up 6 bases and J gave up 7 bases, with 12 bases separating them. The CDR3 bases are TGTGCCAGCAGGGACCGATCTTGGACCCAGTACTTC. Encoded protein: CASRDRSWTQYF.

The chain combines TRBV27 with TRBJ1-5; D gene unclear. Germline CDR1 MNHEY, CDR2 SMNVEV (reference sequence). This CDR3 has 13 amino acids. Trimming removed 3 bases from V and 6 bases from J, with 9 bases in between. CDR3 region: CASSLRLRQPQHF. CDR3 bases: TGTGCCAGCAGTTTGCGTCTCCGTCAGCCCCAGCATTTT.

There are many counts of this clone. Distinct nucleotide sequences in the sample also encode this CDR3. The rearrangement joins TRBV30 to TRBJ2-5, with 7 nucleotides matching TRBD2. Germline trimming cut 7 bases from V and 2 bases from J; bases unmatched to any gene: 10. This CDR3 spans 14 amino acids. Germline values: CDR1 GTSNPN, CDR2 SVGIG (reference sequence). DNA of the CDR3: TGTGCCTCCACGAGGGAGGGGTCACAAGAGACCCAGTACTTC. This gives the protein CASTREGSQETQYF. Variable domain in full (rest from reference TRBV30 and TRBJ2-5): SQTIHQWPATLVQPVGSPLSLECTVEGTSNPNLYWYRQAAGRGLQLLFYSVGIGQISSEVPQNLSASRPQDRQFILSSKKLLLSDSGFYLCASTREGSQETQYFGPGTRLLVL.

In its sample, this clone ranks as medium-sized. The chain recombines TRBV15 with TRBJ2-7; no reliable D call. The germline V and J ends were trimmed by 1 base and 3 bases, with 10 bases remaining between them. CDR3 size: 14 residues. Looked up from germline, CDR1 is LNHNV and CDR2 is YYDKDF (reference sequence). This CDR3 reads CATSRGKGNYEQYF. The CDR3 region has the DNA TGTGCCACCAGCAGAGGGAAAGGGAACTACGAGCAGTACTTC. Looking up the rest from reference TRBV15 and TRBJ2-7 gives the full variable domain: DAMVIQNPRYQVTQFGKPVTLSCSQTLNHNVMYWYQQKSSQAPKLLFHYYDKDFNNEADTPDNFQSRRPNTSFCFLDIRSPGLGDTAMYLCATSRGKGNYEQYFGPGTRLTVT.

This clone was seen a few times. This sequence joins TRBV15 and TRBJ2-5; D uncertain. Germline-derived CDR1 and CDR2 are LNHNV and YYDKDF (reference sequence). The CDR3 runs to 14 residues. Trimming shortened V by 3 bases and J by 7 bases, and 15 bases separated the two germline ends. The CDR3 loop is CATSREGPLGTQYF. The CDR3 coding sequence is TGTGCCACCAGCAGGGAAGGACCGCTAGGGACCCAGTACTTC.

Remarks on this clone: A junction boundary mismatches the germline segment, possibly from a read error. The J gene is TRBJ1-2, the V gene TRBV6-1; a weak D match, TRBD1 (5 bases). Per the germline V gene, CDR1 is MNHNS and CDR2 is SASEGT. The CDR3 contains 13 residues. This CDR3 is CASTESRDYDYTF. CDR3 nucleotide sequence: TGTGCCAGCACCGAGAGTAGGGACTATGACTACACCTTC.

This clone was found a few times. The chain links TRBV19 to TRBJ1-5; unclear D gene. CDR3 length: 11 residues. Germline lookup yields CDR1 LNHDA and CDR2 SQIVND (reference sequence). V lost 8 bases to trimming and J lost 11 bases, with 13 bases between them. CDR3 residues: CASGLGVAQHF. The CDR3, as DNA: TGTGCCAGTGGGTTAGGAGTTGCCCAGCATTTT.

The chain joins TRBV11-2 to TRBJ2-3; D is unresolved. In germline, CDR1 is SGHAT, CDR2 FQNNGV. There are 15 residues in the CDR3. V was clipped by 5 bases and J by 2 bases, with 14 bases between them. The CDR3 region is CASSMSGGPTDTQYF. In DNA, the CDR3 is TGTGCCAGCAGCATGTCCGGCGGTCCCACAGATACGCAGTATTTT.

By sample fraction, this clone is medium-sized. V and J are TRBV6-1 and TRBJ2-3; D is ambiguous. V dropped 5 bases and J dropped 4 bases, with 7 bases sitting between them. The V gene's germline CDR1 is MNHNS and CDR2 SASEGT. The CDR3 runs to 12 residues. CDR3 nucleotide sequence: TGTGCCAGCAGTCCTATCCCAGATACGCAGTATTTT. This codes for CASSPIPDTQYF.